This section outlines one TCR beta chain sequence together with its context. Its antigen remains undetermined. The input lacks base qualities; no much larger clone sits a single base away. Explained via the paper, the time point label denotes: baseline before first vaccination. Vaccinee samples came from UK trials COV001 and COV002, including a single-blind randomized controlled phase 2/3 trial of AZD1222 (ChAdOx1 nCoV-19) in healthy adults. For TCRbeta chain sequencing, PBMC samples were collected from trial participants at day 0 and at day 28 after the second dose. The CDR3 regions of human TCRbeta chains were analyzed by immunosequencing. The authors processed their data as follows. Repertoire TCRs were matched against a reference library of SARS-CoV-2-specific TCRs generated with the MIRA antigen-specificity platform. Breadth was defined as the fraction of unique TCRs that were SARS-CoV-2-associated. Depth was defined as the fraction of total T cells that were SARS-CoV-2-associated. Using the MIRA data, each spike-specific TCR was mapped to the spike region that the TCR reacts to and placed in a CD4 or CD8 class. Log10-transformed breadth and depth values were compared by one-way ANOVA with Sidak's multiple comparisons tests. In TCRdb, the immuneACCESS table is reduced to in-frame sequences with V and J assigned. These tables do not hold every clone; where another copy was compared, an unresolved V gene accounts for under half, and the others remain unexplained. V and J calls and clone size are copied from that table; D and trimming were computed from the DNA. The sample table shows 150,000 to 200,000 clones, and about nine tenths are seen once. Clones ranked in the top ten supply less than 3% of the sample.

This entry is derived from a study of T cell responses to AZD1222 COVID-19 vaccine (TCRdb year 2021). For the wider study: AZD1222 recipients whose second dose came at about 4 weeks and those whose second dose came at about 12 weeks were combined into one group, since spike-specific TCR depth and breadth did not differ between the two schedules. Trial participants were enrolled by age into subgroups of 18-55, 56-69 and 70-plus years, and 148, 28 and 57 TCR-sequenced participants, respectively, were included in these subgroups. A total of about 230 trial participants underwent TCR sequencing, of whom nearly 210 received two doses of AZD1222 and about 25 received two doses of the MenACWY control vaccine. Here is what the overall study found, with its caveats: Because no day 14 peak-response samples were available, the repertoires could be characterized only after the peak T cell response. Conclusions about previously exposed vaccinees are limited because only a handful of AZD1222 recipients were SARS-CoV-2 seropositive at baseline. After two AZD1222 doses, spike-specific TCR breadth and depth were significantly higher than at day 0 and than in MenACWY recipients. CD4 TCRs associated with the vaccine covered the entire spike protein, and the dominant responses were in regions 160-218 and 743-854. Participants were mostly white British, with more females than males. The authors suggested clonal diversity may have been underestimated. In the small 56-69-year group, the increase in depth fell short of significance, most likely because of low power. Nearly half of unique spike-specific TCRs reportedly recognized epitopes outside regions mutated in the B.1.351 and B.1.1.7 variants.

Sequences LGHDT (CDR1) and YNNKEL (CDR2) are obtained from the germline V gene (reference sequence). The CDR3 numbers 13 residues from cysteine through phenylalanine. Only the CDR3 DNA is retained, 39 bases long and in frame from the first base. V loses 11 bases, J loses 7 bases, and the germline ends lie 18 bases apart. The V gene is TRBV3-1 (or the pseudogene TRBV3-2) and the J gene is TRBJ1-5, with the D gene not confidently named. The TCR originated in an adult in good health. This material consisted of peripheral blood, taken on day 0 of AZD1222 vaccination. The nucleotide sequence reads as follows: TGTGCCGTACACTGTAAGGTTGGGCAGCCCCAGCATTTT. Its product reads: CAVHCKVGQPQHF.